The TCR beta chain under discussion was sequenced for a study of T cell changes during pregnancy in multiple sclerosis. Here immunoSEQ multiplex PCR was the method, and the copy in TCRdb shows in-frame clones only, minus some. The sample holds tens of thousands of clones; 75% to 90% are singletons and the top ten take 3% to 4%. The length of the CDR3 is 15 residues. Germline V gives CDR1 MNHEY, CDR2 SVGAGI. With 1 base removed from V and 0 bases from J, the gap between germline ends came to 9 bases. The rearrangement uses TRBV6-5 and TRBJ1-1, with D possibly matching TRBD1 (6 bases). The receptor was derived from a female donor with multiple sclerosis, enrolled in a pregnancy study. Source: peripheral blood, taken before pregnancy. The chain's CDR3 is CASSYFGQLNTEAFF. The CDR3 nucleotides read TGTGCCAGCAGTTACTTCGGACAGCTGAACACTGAAGCTTTCTTT.